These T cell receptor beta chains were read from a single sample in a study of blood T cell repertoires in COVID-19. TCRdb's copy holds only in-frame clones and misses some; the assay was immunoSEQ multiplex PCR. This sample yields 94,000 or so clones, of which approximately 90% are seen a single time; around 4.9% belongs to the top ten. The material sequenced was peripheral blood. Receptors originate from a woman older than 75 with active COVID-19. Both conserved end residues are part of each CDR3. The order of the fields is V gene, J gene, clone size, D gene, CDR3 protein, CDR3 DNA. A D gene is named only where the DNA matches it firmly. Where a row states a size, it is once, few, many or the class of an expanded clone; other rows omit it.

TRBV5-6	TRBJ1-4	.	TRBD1	CASRTGGANEKLFF	TGTGCCAGCAGGACAGGGGGAGCTAATGAAAAACTGTTTTTT
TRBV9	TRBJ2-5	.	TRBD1	CASSVGQGAPQETQYF	TGTGCCAGCAGCGTAGGACAGGGGGCTCCCCAAGAGACCCAGTACTTC
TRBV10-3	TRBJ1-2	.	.	CAISESRGYTF	TGTGCCATCAGTGAGTCGCGGGGCTACACCTTC
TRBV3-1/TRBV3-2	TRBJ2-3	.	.	CASSHRSSTDTQYF	TGTGCCAGCAGCCACAGATCTAGCACAGATACGCAGTATTTT
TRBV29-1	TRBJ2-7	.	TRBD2	CSVEAPLAGGLVSFEQYF	TGCAGCGTTGAAGCCCCACTAGCGGGAGGTTTGGTCAGTTTCGAGCAGTACTTC
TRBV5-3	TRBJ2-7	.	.	CARSFLVAGYSYEQYF	TGTGCCAGAAGCTTTCTGGTCGCGGGATATTCCTACGAGCAGTACTTC
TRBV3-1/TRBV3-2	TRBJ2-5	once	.	CASGLGETQYF	TGTGCCAGCGGGCTGGGAGAGACCCAGTACTTC
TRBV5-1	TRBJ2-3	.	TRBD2	CASSPGLADADTQYF	TGCGCCAGCAGCCCGGGACTAGCGGATGCAGATACGCAGTATTTT
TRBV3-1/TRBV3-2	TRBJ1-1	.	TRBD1	CASSRTGGEAFF	TGTGCCAGCAGCCGGACAGGGGGTGAAGCTTTCTTT
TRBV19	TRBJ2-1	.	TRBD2	CASIPSSGRYNEQFF	TGTGCCAGTATCCCCTCTAGCGGGAGGTACAATGAGCAGTTCTTC
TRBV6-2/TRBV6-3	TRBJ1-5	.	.	CASSYQYRTVNQPQHF	TGTGCCAGCAGTTATCAATATAGGACAGTGAATCAGCCCCAGCATTTT
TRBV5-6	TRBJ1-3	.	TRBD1	CASSFVGQGARNTIYF	TGTGCCAGCAGCTTCGTGGGACAGGGGGCAAGAAACACCATATATTTT
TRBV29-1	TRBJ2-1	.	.	CSVVRYNEQFF	TGCAGCGTTGTTCGGTACAATGAGCAGTTCTTC
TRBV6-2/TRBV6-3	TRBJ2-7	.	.	CASSYVSLEQYF	TGTGCCAGCAGTTACGTATCTCTCGAGCAGTACTTC
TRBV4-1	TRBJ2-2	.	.	CASSQDPGRTNTGELFF	TGCGCCAGCAGCCAAGATCCAGGAAGGACGAACACCGGGGAGCTGTTTTTT
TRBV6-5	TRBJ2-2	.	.	CASSSLGAANTGELFF	TGTGCCAGCAGTTCGTTGGGTGCGGCGAACACCGGGGAGCTGTTTTTT
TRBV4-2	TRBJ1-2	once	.	CASSQDLPDYYGYTF	TGTGCCAGCAGCCAAGATCTTCCAGACTACTATGGCTACACCTTC
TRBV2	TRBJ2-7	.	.	CASSEGPRESYEQYF	TGTGCCAGCAGCGAAGGGCCGAGGGAATCCTACGAGCAGTACTTC
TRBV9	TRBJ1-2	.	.	CASTPISPGGHYGYTF	TGTGCCAGCACCCCGATATCCCCGGGGGGCCACTATGGCTACACCTTC
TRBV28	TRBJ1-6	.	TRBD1	CASSTQGQLYNSPLHF	TGTGCCAGCAGTACCCAGGGACAGCTCTATAATTCACCCCTCCACTTT
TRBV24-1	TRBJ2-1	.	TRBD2	CATSASGGTYNEQFF	TGTGCCACCAGTGCAAGCGGGGGAACTTACAATGAGCAGTTCTTC
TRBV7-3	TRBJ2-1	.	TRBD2	CASSLSPMGTSGYNEQFF	TGTGCCAGCAGCTTAAGCCCTATGGGGACTAGCGGTTACAATGAGCAGTTCTTC
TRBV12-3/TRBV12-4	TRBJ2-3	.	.	CASSSRGADTQYF	TGTGCCAGCAGTTCCCGAGGAGCAGATACGCAGTATTTT
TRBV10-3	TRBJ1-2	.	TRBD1	CAISEETGRNYGYTF	TGTGCCATCAGTGAGGAGACAGGGAGGAACTATGGCTACACCTTC
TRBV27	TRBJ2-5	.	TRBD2	CASSRRTSGAVETQYF	TGTGCCAGCAGTCGCCGGACTAGCGGGGCGGTAGAGACCCAGTACTTC
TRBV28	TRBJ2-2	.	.	CASIPGKNTGELFF	TGTGCCAGCATCCCAGGGAAAAACACCGGGGAGCTGTTTTTT
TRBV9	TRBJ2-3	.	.	CASSVLPRLEGDTQYF	TGTGCCAGCAGCGTTCTCCCTAGACTGGAGGGCGATACGCAGTATTTT
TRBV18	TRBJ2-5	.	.	CASSPISHPAGETQYF	TGTGCCAGCTCGCCCATATCTCACCCCGCGGGGGAGACCCAGTACTTC
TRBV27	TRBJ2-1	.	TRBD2	CASSFASGSTYNEQFF	TGTGCCAGCAGTTTCGCTAGCGGGAGTACCTACAATGAGCAGTTCTTC
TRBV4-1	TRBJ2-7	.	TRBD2	CASSQDASGLFYEQYF	TGCGCCAGCAGCCAAGATGCTAGCGGGTTGTTCTACGAGCAGTACTTC
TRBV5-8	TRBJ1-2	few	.	CASSSGGSGGPLNYGYTF	TGTGCCAGCAGTTCCGGCGGGTCTGGGGGCCCCTTGAACTATGGCTACACCTTC
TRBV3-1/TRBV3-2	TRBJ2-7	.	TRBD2	CASSLSGSEDEQYF	TGTGCCAGCAGCCTTAGCGGGAGTGAGGACGAGCAGTACTTC
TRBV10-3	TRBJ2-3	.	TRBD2	CAISESLSGGGTDTQYF	TGTGCCATCAGTGAGTCCCTTAGCGGGGGCGGCACAGATACGCAGTATTTT
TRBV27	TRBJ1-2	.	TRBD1	CASSYRTGGAYYGYTF	TGTGCCAGCAGTTATAGGACAGGGGGAGCCTACTATGGCTACACCTTC
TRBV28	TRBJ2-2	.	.	CASSLHPTGSTGELFF	TGTGCCAGCAGTCTCCACCCGACAGGAAGCACCGGGGAGCTGTTTTTT
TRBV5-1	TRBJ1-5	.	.	CASSLDGFTNQPQHF	TGCGCCAGCAGCTTGGACGGGTTCACCAATCAGCCCCAGCATTTT
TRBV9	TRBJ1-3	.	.	CASSLQNSGNTIYF	TGTGCCAGCAGCCTTCAGAACTCTGGAAACACCATATATTTT
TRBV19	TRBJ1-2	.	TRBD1	CASSPGTGSLLNYGYTF	TGTGCCAGTAGTCCCGGGACAGGGAGTCTTCTAAACTATGGCTACACCTTC
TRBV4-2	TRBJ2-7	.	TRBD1	CASSPGTGRSYEQYF	TGTGCCAGCAGCCCTGGGACAGGGCGATCCTACGAGCAGTACTTC
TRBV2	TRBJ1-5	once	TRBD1	CASSVGTGRRGPQHF	TGTGCCAGCAGTGTCGGGACAGGCCGCCGAGGGCCCCAGCATTTT
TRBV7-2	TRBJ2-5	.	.	CASSRGAGNWETQYF	TGTGCCAGCAGCCGGGGGGCGGGAAACTGGGAGACCCAGTACTTC
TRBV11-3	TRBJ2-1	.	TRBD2	CASSVAGAPSDEQFF	TGTGCCAGCAGCGTAGCGGGAGCCCCGTCAGATGAGCAGTTCTTC
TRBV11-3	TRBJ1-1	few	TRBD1	CASSSGDRLMNTEAFF	TGTGCCAGCAGCTCTGGGGACAGGCTCATGAACACTGAAGCTTTCTTT
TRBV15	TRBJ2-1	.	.	CATSRDTGNEQFF	TGTGCCACCAGCAGAGATACCGGCAATGAGCAGTTCTTC
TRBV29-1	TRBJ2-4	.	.	CSVGYSNIQYF	TGCAGCGTTGGGTACTCCAACATTCAGTACTTC
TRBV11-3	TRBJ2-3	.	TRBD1	CASSPGQSTDTQYF	TGTGCCAGCAGCCCGGGACAGAGCACAGATACGCAGTATTTT
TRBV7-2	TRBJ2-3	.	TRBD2	CASNQRGAGRDPDTQYF	TGTGCCAGCAACCAGCGGGGGGCCGGGAGGGACCCAGATACGCAGTATTTT
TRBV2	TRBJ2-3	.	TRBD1	CASSGNRGPGTQYF	TGTGCCAGCAGCGGGAACAGGGGGCCGGGTACGCAGTATTTT
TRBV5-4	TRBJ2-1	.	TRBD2	CASSRPGLAGLDEQFF	TGTGCCAGCAGCCGTCCGGGACTAGCGGGACTAGATGAGCAGTTCTTC
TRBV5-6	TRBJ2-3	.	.	CASSLVGGNTDTQYF	TGTGCCAGCAGCTTGGTCGGAGGGAACACAGATACGCAGTATTTT